This T cell receptor (beta chain) was retrieved from a study of OX40 agonist ivuxolimab in advanced cancers. Study-wide findings and caveats: Expanded clones belonging to CD8+ T cells outnumbered, on average, those of CD4+. The 0.1-3.0 mg/kg partial responders had among the lowest clonal expansion.

A note on this clone: Its antigen remains unidentified.

Measured with immunoSEQ multiplex PCR; TCRdb has only the in-frame clones, and not every one. The sample comprises about 22,000 clones, around nine tenths of which are singletons, and around a quarter rests with the top ten. This sequence was found in an adult with an advanced solid tumor such as melanoma, head and neck, liver or kidney cancer. Sequencing used CD4+ or CD8+ T cells sorted from blood, obtained in a trial of the OX40 agonist ivuxolimab.

The CDR3 DNA reads TGCAGCGTAGCCGAGGGGCTCACAGATACGCAGTATTTT. This gives the protein CSVAEGLTDTQYF. The chain employs TRBV29-1 and TRBJ2-3, with D possibly being TRBD1 or TRBD2 (5 bases each). Germline CDR1 is SQVTM and CDR2 is ANQGSEA. This CDR3 comprises 13 residues. The germline V and J ends were trimmed by 6 bases and 2 bases, with 12 bases remaining between them.